These T cell receptor beta chains were read from a single sample in a study of beta chain features in type 1 diabetes. Sequenced by immunoSEQ multiplex PCR; TCRdb stores in-frame clones only, minus some. Among about 270,000 clones, 13% to 15% were seen once, and the ten largest hold about 0.024%. The sample was naive CD4+ T cells from blood. These receptors originate from a woman aged 40-49 years in good health. Each CDR3 is given with its conserved first and last residue. The D gene is left open where the match is weak. Clone sizes are given selectively: once, few, many, or a class where the clone is expanded.

clone size,V gene,D gene,J gene,CDR3 DNA,CDR3 protein
few,TRBV7-9,.,TRBJ2-4,TGTGCCAGCAGCTTAGGCCTAGATCCAACAAACATTCAGTACTTC,CASSLGLDPTNIQYF
few,TRBV7-8,.,TRBJ2-7,TGTGCCAGCAGCTTAACCTCCGGGAGCTCCTACGAGCAGTACTTC,CASSLTSGSSYEQYF
few,TRBV5-4,TRBD2,TRBJ2-5,TGTGCCAGCAGCTTGGTTCGGGGGGGGGAGACCCAGTACTTC,CASSLVRGGETQYF
few,TRBV18,.,TRBJ2-3,TGTGCCAGCTCACTTGTACCTGAGTTAGATACGCAGTATTTT,CASSLVPELDTQYF
few,TRBV6-1,.,TRBJ2-1,TGTGCCAGCACGGCCCGAGACAACAATGAGCAGTTCTTC,CASTARDNNEQFF
.,TRBV6-4,TRBD2,TRBJ2-1,TGTGCCACCTCACCCGGCGGGGGTTACAATGAGCAGTTCTTC,CATSPGGGYNEQFF
.,TRBV5-1,TRBD1,TRBJ2-3,TGCGCCAGCAGCTCCGGACAGGGGGCCCAAGATACGCAGTATTTT,CASSSGQGAQDTQYF
.,TRBV10-3,TRBD1,TRBJ1-2,TGTGCCATCCGACAGGGAGATGGCTACACCTTC,CAIRQGDGYTF
.,TRBV5-4,TRBD1,TRBJ2-7,TGTGCCAGCAGCCCCGGTGGACAGGGGAGCTACGAGCAGTACTTC,CASSPGGQGSYEQYF
.,TRBV29-1,.,TRBJ2-3,TGCAGCGTTTCAGGGGGGCTCTTGGATACGCAGTATTTT,CSVSGGLLDTQYF
few,TRBV12-2,.,TRBJ2-1,TGTGCAAGTCCCCAGCGGGACTTCAACAATGAGCAGTTCTTC,CASPQRDFNNEQFF
few,TRBV5-1,TRBD1,TRBJ1-2,TGCGCCAGCAGCGCCGGGACAGGGCGGAATGGCTACACCTTC,CASSAGTGRNGYTF
once,TRBV18,TRBD2,TRBJ2-3,TGTGCCAGCTCACCAAGACTAGCGGGGGGTAGCACAGATACGCAGTATTTT,CASSPRLAGGSTDTQYF
few,TRBV2,TRBD2,TRBJ2-2,TGTGCCAGCAGCCCGAACGGGCTAGCGGGGAACGGGGAGCTGTTTTTT,CASSPNGLAGNGELFF
.,TRBV5-4,.,TRBJ2-3,TGTGCCAGCAGCCACAGTAGATCAGATACGCAGTATTTT,CASSHSRSDTQYF
.,TRBV7-9,TRBD1,TRBJ2-7,TGTGCCAGCAGCATAGGGACAGGGCGGTCCTACGAGCAGTACTTC,CASSIGTGRSYEQYF
few,TRBV9,TRBD1,TRBJ2-3,TGTGCCAGCAGCGTATACCGGGGACAGGGTTCAGATACGCAGTATTTT,CASSVYRGQGSDTQYF
.,TRBV7-9,.,TRBJ1-5,TGTGCCAGCAGCTTAGGAGTCTCGCATCAGCCCCAGCATTTT,CASSLGVSHQPQHF
.,TRBV5-6,.,TRBJ2-1,TGTGCCAGCAGCTCCAACTACAATGAGCAGTTCTTC,CASSSNYNEQFF
.,TRBV29-1,.,TRBJ1-2,TGCAGCGTTGAACGCGGGGGCGCTGGTGGCTACACCTTC,CSVERGGAGGYTF
few,TRBV19,TRBD1,TRBJ1-1,TGTGCCAGTAGCCCGGCCGGGACAGGGGGATTTGCTTTCTTT,CASSPAGTGGFAFF
few,TRBV2,TRBD2,TRBJ2-3,TGTGCCAGCAGCCTGGCTGGGGGGGAGTATTTT,CASSLAGGEYF
few,TRBV19,TRBD1,TRBJ1-1,TGTGCCAGTACCACGCCGGGACAGGCAATGAACACTGAAGCTTTCTTT,CASTTPGQAMNTEAFF
few,TRBV7-9,TRBD1,TRBJ2-7,TGTGCCAGCAGCACCCGGACAGGGAATATGTACGAGCAGTACTTC,CASSTRTGNMYEQYF
.,TRBV5-1,.,TRBJ1-2,TGCGCCAGCAGCCCTTCGCCGGCAGGGGAAGGGGTAGGCTACACCTTC,CASSPSPAGEGVGYTF
few,TRBV19,.,TRBJ1-1,TGTGCCAGTAGTACGGACAGAGTGAACACTGAAGCTTTCTTT,CASSTDRVNTEAFF
few,TRBV13,TRBD2,TRBJ2-7,TGTGCCAGCAGACCCGGGACTAGCGGGGGGGCCGGCGAGCAGTACTTC,CASRPGTSGGAGEQYF
.,TRBV7-2,.,TRBJ1-4,TGTGCCAGCAGCCCAACCGAGGCTGGGGGAGGTGAAAAACTGTTTTTT,CASSPTEAGGGEKLFF
few,TRBV5-1,TRBD1,TRBJ1-2,TGCGCCAGCAGCTTGGGCCGGACAGGCGATGGCTACACCTTC,CASSLGRTGDGYTF
.,TRBV4-1,.,TRBJ2-3,TGCGCCAGCAGCCAAACAGAGCGAGGGCCCACAGATACGCAGTATTTT,CASSQTERGPTDTQYF
.,TRBV9,.,TRBJ1-3,TGTGCCAGCAGCGTAGCCGGGGGAGGAGGAAACACCATATATTTT,CASSVAGGGGNTIYF
few,TRBV5-5,TRBD2,TRBJ2-5,TGTGCCAGCAGCTTGGGAGGGACTAGCGGCTCAGAGACCCAGTACTTC,CASSLGGTSGSETQYF
many,TRBV7-9,.,TRBJ2-3,TGTGCCAGCAGCACCAGCTACAGAACAGATACGCAGTATTTT,CASSTSYRTDTQYF
few,TRBV6-4,.,TRBJ1-6,TGTGCCAGCCCCTCCTGCGGTTCACCCCTCCACTTT,CASPSCGSPLHF
.,TRBV25-1,.,TRBJ2-7,TGTGCCAGCAGTTATCTATACGAGCAGTACTTC,CASSYLYEQYF
few,TRBV2,TRBD2,TRBJ2-3,TGTGCCAGCAGTCTGACTAGCGGGATGGCAGATACGCAGTATTTT,CASSLTSGMADTQYF
.,TRBV14,TRBD2,TRBJ2-1,TGTGCCAGCAGCCAACCCGGGGGGTCAAACTACTACAATGAGCAGTTCTTC,CASSQPGGSNYYNEQFF
few,TRBV7-6,TRBD1,TRBJ1-3,TGTGCCAGCAGCTCCCGGGACAGTCCCTCGGGAGCCATATATTTT,CASSSRDSPSGAIYF
.,TRBV9,TRBD2,TRBJ2-1,TGTGCCAGCAGCGTAGGAAGTAGGGCGGGGGGAGGTGATGAGCAGTTCTTC,CASSVGSRAGGGDEQFF
few,TRBV7-2,TRBD1,TRBJ2-1,TGTGCCAGCAGCCAACGACAGGGTTCCTACAATGAGCAGTTCTTC,CASSQRQGSYNEQFF
few,TRBV6-6,TRBD1,TRBJ1-5,TGTGCCAGCAGTTACCGGACAGGGGGAAATCAGCCCCAGCATTTT,CASSYRTGGNQPQHF
.,TRBV19,TRBD2,TRBJ2-7,TGTGCCAGTAGTGACCCTAGCGGGGGGTTTTACGAGCAGTACTTC,CASSDPSGGFYEQYF
.,TRBV25-1,.,TRBJ1-6,TGTGCCAGCAGTGTACGCGGACGGGGGAATTCACCCCTCCACTTT,CASSVRGRGNSPLHF
.,TRBV7-8,TRBD1,TRBJ1-1,TGTGCCAGCAGCTTAGTGACGGGACAGCTAATCCGGAGATGGACTGAAGCTTTCTTT,CASSLVTGQLIRRWTEAFF
few,TRBV19,.,TRBJ2-7,TGTGCCAGTACTGCACAGGGCTCCTACGAGCAGTACTTC,CASTAQGSYEQYF
few,TRBV2,.,TRBJ2-3,TGTGCCAGCTTTAGCGGTTACACAGATACGCAGTATTTT,CASFSGYTDTQYF
few,TRBV6-1,TRBD2,TRBJ2-3,TGTGCCAGCAGTGAATGGGGGGAGGGAACATCATATACGCAGTATTTT,CASSEWGEGTSYTQYF
.,TRBV5-1,TRBD1,TRBJ2-7,TGCGCCAGCAGCTTCGAAACCCGGGACAGGGGAGGCGAGCAGTACTTC,CASSFETRDRGGEQYF
.,TRBV5-1,.,TRBJ2-1,TGCGCCAGCAGTTCCGGACTTCTCCCCTACAATGAGCAGTTCTTC,CASSSGLLPYNEQFF
few,TRBV29-1,.,TRBJ1-2,TGCAGCGTTACTGAAGGGAGCAACTATGGCTACACCTTC,CSVTEGSNYGYTF
.,TRBV6-1,TRBD1,TRBJ1-4,TGTGCCAGCAGTGAACAGGGGGCCCCGAAACTGTTTTTT,CASSEQGAPKLFF
.,TRBV6-5,.,TRBJ1-4,TGTGCCAGCAGTGCCCGGACAGCGGGGTTAGAAAAACTGTTTTTT,CASSARTAGLEKLFF
.,TRBV25-1,TRBD1,TRBJ1-6,TGTGCCAGCAGAAGACCTGGACAGGGTAATAATTCACCCCTCCACTTT,CASRRPGQGNNSPLHF
few,TRBV9,.,TRBJ1-1,TGTGCCAGCAACTTGGGGGCTGAGAACACTGAAGCTTTCTTT,CASNLGAENTEAFF
few,TRBV25-1,TRBD1,TRBJ1-4,TGTGCCAGCAGTGCCGGGACAGGGGGCGCGGGTCTTGAAAAACTGTTTTTT,CASSAGTGGAGLEKLFF
.,TRBV27,.,TRBJ2-7,TGTGCCAGCAGGGGCTTAACAGGTACGCCCGTTTTCACCTTC,CASRGLTGTPVFTF
.,TRBV5-4,.,TRBJ2-5,TGTGCCAGCAGCTTGAGATGGCGGGGGGACAGTACAGAGACCCAGTACTTC,CASSLRWRGDSTETQYF
few,TRBV7-2,TRBD2,TRBJ2-7,TGTGCCAGCAGCTCATTTAGCGGGGGGCTACCCTACGAGCAGTACTTC,CASSSFSGGLPYEQYF
.,TRBV19,TRBD1,TRBJ1-5,TGTGCCAGCAACTCAGGGACAGGGAGTCAGCCCCAGCATTTT,CASNSGTGSQPQHF
few,TRBV2,.,TRBJ2-3,TGTGCCAGCAGTGGGGAGGGCACAGATACGCAGTATTTT,CASSGEGTDTQYF